This T cell receptor (beta chain) originates from a study of blood T cell repertoires in COVID-19. The repertoire was sequenced with immunoSEQ multiplex PCR; TCRdb's copy has only in-frame clones and lacks some. Here the sample spans approximately 460,000 clones, roughly 89% being singletons. The CDR3 has 16 amino acids. Germline-derived CDR1 and CDR2 are SGHKS and YYEKEE (reference sequence). The V gene end was trimmed by 3 bases and the J gene end by 6 bases; junction bases not matched to a gene: 9. This clonotype was obtained from a man between 18 and 29 years old with COVID-19, enrolled during active disease. Sequencing was carried out using peripheral blood. The chain joins TRBV5-5 to TRBJ2-7; 13 nucleotides line up with TRBD2. CDR3 amino acids: CASSWDPGLAGLEQYF. CDR3 DNA: TGTGCCAGCAGCTGGGACCCGGGACTAGCGGGACTCGAGCAGTACTTC.